The next 5 T cell receptor beta chains were all read from a single sample in a study of CD8 T cells in Susac syndrome. Reverse transcription of roughly 0.5 to 1 ug RNA was carried out with random hexamers. TCRdb re-called the immunoSEQ multiplex PCR reads through MiXCR, storing one row per CDR3 protein. The sample lists about 140,000 distinct CDR3 sequences; 90% to 95% were seen once. The sample comprised CD4+ T cells from PBMCs. The receptors were gathered from a human donor with multiple sclerosis.

This chain connects TRBV24-1 to TRBJ2-3; TRBD2 aligns across 8 bases. Trimming took 4 bases from V and 2 from J; bases not matched to a gene: 7. CDR1 and CDR2 from the germline V gene are KGHDR and SFDVKD. This CDR3 has 16 residues. CDR3 loop: CATSEARGDPTDTQYF. The CDR3 bases are TGTGCCACCAGTGAGGCGCGGGGGGACCCCACAGATACGCAGTATTTT.

This chain joins TRBV7-9 and TRBJ1-2, with D possibly matching TRBD1 (5 bases). The CDR3 extends over 12 amino acids. V lost 3 bases and J lost 6, with 8 bases in between. The germline gives CDR1 SEHNR, CDR2 FQNEAQ (reference sequence). CDR3 amino acids: CASSFGTDGYTF. CDR3 DNA sequence: TGTGCCAGCAGCTTCGGGACGGATGGCTACACCTTC.

The rearrangement links TRBV10-1 to TRBJ2-2; D uncertain. The CDR3 covers 15 residues. V lost 3 bases, J lost 4 bases, and 12 bases lay in between. Germline CDR1 and CDR2: WNHNN and SYGVQD (reference sequence). The CDR3 protein is CASSELARSTGELFF. As DNA, the CDR3 is TGCGCCAGCAGTGAATTAGCTCGAAGCACCGGGGAGCTGTTTTTT.

V is TRBV23-1 and J is TRBJ2-7; the D gene is possibly TRBD1 (6 bases). TRBV23-1 is assigned to the ORF class and has an uncertain function. This CDR3 has 16 amino acids. Trimming removed 4 bases at V and 0 bases at J, with 16 bases between. For the CDR3, the DNA is TGCGCCAGCAGTCTCCGAGGGGGAGCATACTCCTACGAGCAGTACTTC. Protein: CASSLRGGAYSYEQYF.

V usage is TRBV4-1 and J usage is TRBJ2-6, with no clear D. Germline assignment: CDR1 MGHRA and CDR2 YSYEKL. The CDR3 loop spans 14 amino acids. V shed 4 bases and J shed 2 bases, with 6 bases lying between them. The DNA for the CDR3 is TGCGCCAGCAGCCGAATAACTGGGGCCAACGTCCTGACTTTC. Its protein is CASSRITGANVLTF.